The 2 T cell receptor beta chains below all came from one sample that was sequenced in a study of blood T cell repertoires in COVID-19. The repertoire was sequenced with immunoSEQ multiplex PCR; TCRdb's copy has only in-frame clones and lacks some. In the table there are 350,000 to 450,000 clones, about 85% of which are singletons. Material: peripheral blood. The origin of the receptors is a woman younger than 35 with acute or convalescent COVID-19.

The chain is built from TRBV3-1 (or the pseudogene TRBV3-2) and TRBJ1-4; 8 nucleotides align to TRBD1. Germline trimming cut 1 base from V and 2 bases from J; bases unmatched to any gene: 3. The CDR3 loop spans 16 amino acids. Germline CDR1 is LGHDT and CDR2 is YNNKEL (reference sequence). CDR3 in amino acids: CASSQVRDRTNEKLFF. CDR3 nucleotides: TGTGCCAGCAGCCAAGTCCGGGACAGGACTAATGAAAAACTGTTTTTT.

This clone was recorded only once. This rearrangement joins TRBV9 to TRBJ2-1; D is possibly TRBD1 (5 bases). The CDR3 covers 14 residues. CDR1 and CDR2 from the germline V gene are SGDLS and YYNGEE. V lost 0 bases and J 5 bases, leaving 9 bases between the germline ends. CDR3 amino acids: CASSVEGVNNEQFF. The CDR3 DNA reads as TGTGCCAGCAGCGTAGAAGGGGTAAACAATGAGCAGTTCTTC.